This T cell receptor (beta chain) was sequenced during a study of blood T cell repertoires in COVID-19. Study-level background: Acute and convalescent COVID-19 samples came from the United States, Italy and Spain.

V lost 8 bases and J lost 7, with 18 bases in between. Germline V gene lookup returns CDR1 MNHEY and CDR2 SMNVEV (reference sequence). The CDR3 extends over 14 amino acids. The repertoire was sequenced with immunoSEQ multiplex PCR; TCRdb's copy has only in-frame clones and lacks some. The sample consists of 200,000 to 300,000 clones, approximately 86% of them appearing once. The J gene is TRBJ1-5, the V gene TRBV27; D is undetermined. The clonotype comes from a man aged 35 to 55 who had recovered from COVID-19. The sequenced material came from peripheral blood. Written as DNA, the CDR3 is TGTGCCAGCGGGTTGTCGGGTTATGGGCAGCCCCAGCATTTT. This gives the protein CASGLSGYGQPQHF.